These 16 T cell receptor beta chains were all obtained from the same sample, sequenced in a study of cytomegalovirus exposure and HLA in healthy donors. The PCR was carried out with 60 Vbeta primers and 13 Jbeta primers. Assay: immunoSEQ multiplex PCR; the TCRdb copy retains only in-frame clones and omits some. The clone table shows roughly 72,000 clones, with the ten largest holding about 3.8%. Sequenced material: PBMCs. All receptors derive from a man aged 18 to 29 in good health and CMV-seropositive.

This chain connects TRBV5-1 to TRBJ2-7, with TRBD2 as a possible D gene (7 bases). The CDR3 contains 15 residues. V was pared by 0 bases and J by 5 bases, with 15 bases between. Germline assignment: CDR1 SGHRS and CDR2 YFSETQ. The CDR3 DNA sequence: TGCGCCAGCAGCTTGGGGGGGGGCCGTGCCCACGAGCAGTACTTC. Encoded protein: CASSLGGGRAHEQYF. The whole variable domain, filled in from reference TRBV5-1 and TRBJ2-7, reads KAGVTQTPRYLIKTRGQQVTLSCSPISGHRSVSWYQQTPGQGLQFLFEYFSETQRNKGNFPGRFSGRQFSNSRSEMNVSTLELGDSALYLCASSLGGGRAHEQYFGPGTRLTVT.

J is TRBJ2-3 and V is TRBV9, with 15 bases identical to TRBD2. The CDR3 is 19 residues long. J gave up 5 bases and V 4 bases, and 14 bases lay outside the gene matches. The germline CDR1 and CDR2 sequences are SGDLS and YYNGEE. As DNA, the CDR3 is TGTGCCAGCAGCTTTCCCTCCGGGACTAGCGGGGGGCGGAAAGATACGCAGTATTTT. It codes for CASSFPSGTSGGRKDTQYF.

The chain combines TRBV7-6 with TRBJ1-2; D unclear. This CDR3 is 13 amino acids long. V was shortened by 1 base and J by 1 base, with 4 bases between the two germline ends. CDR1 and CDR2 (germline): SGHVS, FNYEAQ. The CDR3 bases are TGTGCCAGCAGCTTAGGAGTTAACTATGGCTACACCTTC. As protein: CASSLGVNYGYTF.

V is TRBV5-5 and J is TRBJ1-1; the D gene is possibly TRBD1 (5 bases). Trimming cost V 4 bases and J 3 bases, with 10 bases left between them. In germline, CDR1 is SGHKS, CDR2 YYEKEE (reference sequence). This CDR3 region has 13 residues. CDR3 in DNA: TGTGCCAGCAGCGTCAGGGTTGACACTGAAGCTTTCTTT. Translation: CASSVRVDTEAFF. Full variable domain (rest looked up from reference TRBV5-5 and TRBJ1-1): DAGVTQSPTHLIKTRGQQVTLRCSPISGHKSVSWYQQVLGQGPQFIFQYYEKEERGRGNFPDRFSARQFPNYSSELNVNALLLGDSALYLCASSVRVDTEAFFGQGTRLTVV.

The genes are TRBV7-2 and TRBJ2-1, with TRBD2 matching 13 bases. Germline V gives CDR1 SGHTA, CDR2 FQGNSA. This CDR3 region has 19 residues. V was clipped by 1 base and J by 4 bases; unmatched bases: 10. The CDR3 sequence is CASSLEAGKGLAGYNEQFF. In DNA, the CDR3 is TGTGCCAGCAGCTTAGAGGCAGGGAAGGGACTAGCGGGGTACAATGAGCAGTTCTTC.

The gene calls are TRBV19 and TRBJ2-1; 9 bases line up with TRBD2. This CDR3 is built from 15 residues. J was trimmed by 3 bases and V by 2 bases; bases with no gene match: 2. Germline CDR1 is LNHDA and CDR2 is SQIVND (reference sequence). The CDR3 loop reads CASSILAGYYNEQFF. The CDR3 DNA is TGTGCCAGTAGTATACTAGCGGGGTACTACAATGAGCAGTTCTTC.

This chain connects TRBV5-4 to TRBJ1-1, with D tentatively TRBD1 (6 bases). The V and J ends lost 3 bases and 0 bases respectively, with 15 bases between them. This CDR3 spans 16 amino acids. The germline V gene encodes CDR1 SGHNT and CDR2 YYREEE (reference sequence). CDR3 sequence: CASSSPGGPMNTEAFF. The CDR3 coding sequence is TGTGCCAGCAGCTCCCCGGGGGGCCCAATGAACACTGAAGCTTTCTTT.

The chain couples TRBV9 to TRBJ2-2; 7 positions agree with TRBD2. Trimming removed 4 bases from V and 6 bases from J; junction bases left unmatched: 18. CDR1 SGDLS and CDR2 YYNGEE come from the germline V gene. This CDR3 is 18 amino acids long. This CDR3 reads CASSSQGGRRVRSGELFF. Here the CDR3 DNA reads TGTGCCAGCAGCTCCCAGGGAGGGAGGCGGGTCAGGTCCGGGGAGCTGTTTTTT.

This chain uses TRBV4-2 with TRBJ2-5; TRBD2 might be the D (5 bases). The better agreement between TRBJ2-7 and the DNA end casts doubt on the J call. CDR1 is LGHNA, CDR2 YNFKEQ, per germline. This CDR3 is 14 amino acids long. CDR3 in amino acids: CASSQERASYEQYF. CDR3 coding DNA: TGTGCCAGCAGCCAAGAGCGGGCGTCCTACGAGCAGTACTTC.

The CDR3 nucleotides read TGCGCCAGCAGCTTCCAGCGGGATCCCTACGAGCAGTACTTC. Its protein is CASSFQRDPYEQYF. The chain combines TRBV5-1 with TRBJ2-7; 7 positions agree with TRBD2. The germline CDR1 and CDR2 sequences are SGHRS and YFSETQ. V was pared by 2 bases and J by 2 bases, with 4 bases of the junction left unmatched. The CDR3 spans 14 residues.

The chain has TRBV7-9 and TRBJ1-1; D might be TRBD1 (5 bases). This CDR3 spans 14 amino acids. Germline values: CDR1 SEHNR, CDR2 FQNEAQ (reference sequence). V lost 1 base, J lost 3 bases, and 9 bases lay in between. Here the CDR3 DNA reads TGTGCCAGCAGCTTAGTAGGGGCGGACACTGAAGCTTTCTTT. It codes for CASSLVGADTEAFF.

CDR3 nucleotide sequence: TGTGCCAGTAGCAACCAGGACAGGGGGTCCTCCTACGAGCAGTACTTC. Protein: CASSNQDRGSSYEQYF. The chain combines TRBV19 with TRBJ2-7, with TRBD1 matching over 10 bases. The germline gives CDR1 LNHDA, CDR2 SQIVND (reference sequence). The CDR3 extends over 16 amino acids. The J segment lost 0 bases and the V segment lost 6 bases, leaving 8 bases of the junction unmatched.

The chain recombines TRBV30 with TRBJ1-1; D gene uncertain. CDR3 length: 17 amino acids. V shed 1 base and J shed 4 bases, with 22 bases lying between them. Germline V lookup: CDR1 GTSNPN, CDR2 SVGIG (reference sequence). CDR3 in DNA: TGTGCCTGGAGTGATATTTCATCGTACAGCTTGCGCACTGAAGCTTTCTTT. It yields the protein CAWSDISSYSLRTEAFF.

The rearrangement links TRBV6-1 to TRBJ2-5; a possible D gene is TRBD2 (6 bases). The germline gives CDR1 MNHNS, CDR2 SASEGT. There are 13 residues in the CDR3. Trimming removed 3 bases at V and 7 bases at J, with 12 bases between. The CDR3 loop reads CASSEGPEGTQYF. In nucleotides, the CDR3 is TGTGCCAGCAGTGAGGGGCCGGAGGGGACCCAGTACTTC.

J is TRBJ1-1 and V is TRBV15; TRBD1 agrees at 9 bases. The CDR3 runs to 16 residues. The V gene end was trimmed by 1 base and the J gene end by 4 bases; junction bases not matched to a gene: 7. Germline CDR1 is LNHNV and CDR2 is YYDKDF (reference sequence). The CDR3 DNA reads TGTGCCACCAGCAGAGGAGGGGGGACAGGGCGCACTGAAGCTTTCTTT. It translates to CATSRGGGTGRTEAFF.

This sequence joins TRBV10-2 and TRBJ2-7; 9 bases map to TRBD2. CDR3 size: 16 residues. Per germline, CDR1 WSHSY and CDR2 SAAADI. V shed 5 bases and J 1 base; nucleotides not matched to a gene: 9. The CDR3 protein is CASSSRTSAFSYEQYF. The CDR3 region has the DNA TGCGCCAGCAGTTCTAGGACTAGCGCATTTTCCTACGAGCAGTACTTC.